These 23 T cell receptor beta chains were sequenced from one sample in a study of CD8 T cells in ankylosing spondylitis (dated by TCRdb to about 2017). The receptor library was made with 5' RACE. Instrument used: Illumina HiSeq 2500. Starting from the raw public reads, TCRdb applied fastp trimming at Q25, assembled clones with MiXCR and retained in-frame beta chains. CDR3 protein duplicates are merged, each entry listing the most common genes and DNA. The sample records approximately 290,000 distinct CDR3 sequences, about 20% of which are singletons. The ten largest clonotypes hold 3% to 4% of the sample. The sequencing input was blood, either unsorted or a sorted T cell fraction (not recorded which). The receptors stem from a female donor with ankylosing spondylitis or in good health (not recorded which).

This chain connects TRBV20-1 to TRBJ2-3, with D possibly being TRBD1 or TRBD2 (5 bases each). Germline values: CDR1 DFQATT, CDR2 SNEGSKA (reference sequence). CDR3 length: 17 residues. CDR3 amino acids: CCASRQGAMTSTDTQYF. The CDR3 nucleotides read TGCTGCGCCAGTCGCCAGGGAGCTATGACTAGCACAGATACGCAGTATTTT.

The chain is built from TRBV14 and TRBJ1-1; D is undetermined. The CDR3 runs 14 residues. Germline assignment: CDR1 SGHDN and CDR2 FVKESK. Trimming pared 1 base from V and 4 bases from J, leaving 10 bases between. CDR3 sequence reads: CASSQALGGTEAFF. The CDR3 region has the DNA TGTGCCAGCAGCCAAGCCTTGGGAGGCACTGAAGCTTTCTTT.

V usage is TRBV7-2 and J usage is TRBJ1-2, with 9 bases fitting TRBD1. J lost 7 bases, V lost 4 bases, and 10 bases had no gene match. The CDR3 runs to 15 residues. Germline loops: CDR1 SGHTA, CDR2 FQGNSA. The CDR3 DNA reads TGTGCCAGCAGCTCCCCGGACAGGGGAAAACGTGGCTACACCTTC. Translated: CASSSPDRGKRGYTF.

J is TRBJ2-1 and V is TRBV20-1, with D unresolved. The length of the CDR3 is 16 residues. The V end lost 3 bases, the J end lost 4 bases, and 19 bases lay between the germline ends. In germline, CDR1 is DFQATT, CDR2 SNEGSKA (reference sequence). The CDR3 sequence is CSASPTTVRRYNEQFF. The CDR3 DNA reads as TGCAGTGCTAGTCCAACAACAGTGAGAAGGTACAATGAGCAGTTCTTC.

This clonotype turned up a few times. The chain has TRBV9 and TRBJ1-3; no clear D. CDR1 and CDR2 from the germline V gene are SGDLS and YYNGEE. The V end was cut by 0 bases, the J end by 0 bases, with 10 bases between. This CDR3 is 16 amino acids long. CDR3 nucleotides: TGTGCCAGCAGCGTAGGGGCGGCCTCCTCTGGAAACACCATATATTTT. Its translation: CASSVGAASSGNTIYF.

The chain links TRBV6-2 or TRBV6-3 to TRBJ2-1; D is unresolved. With 8 bases removed from V and 0 bases from J, the gap between germline ends came to 8 bases. CDR1 and CDR2 (germline): MNHEY, SVGEGT. The CDR3 loop spans 13 amino acids. The CDR3 DNA follows: TGTGCCAGCGTACCTAGCTCCTACAATGAGCAGTTCTTC. Residues: CASVPSSYNEQFF.

The rearrangement links TRBV10-3 to TRBJ2-5, with D possibly called TRBD1 or TRBD2 (5 bases each). The CDR3 is 14 amino acids. Germline values: CDR1 ENHRY, CDR2 SYGVKD. V shed 10 bases and J shed 5 bases, with 20 bases lying between them. The CDR3 DNA follows: TGTGCCACCCTATCCGAGGGGAGCCGGGAGACCCAGTACTTC. It is translated as CATLSEGSRETQYF.

This clonotype was detected a few times. The chain uses TRBV10-2 and TRBJ2-7; D possibly uses TRBD1 or TRBD2 (5 bases each). V shed 6 bases and J shed 5 bases, with 11 bases lying between them. Per the germline V gene, CDR1 is WSHSY and CDR2 is SAAADI. The CDR3 contains 12 residues. The CDR3 protein is CASRPRDDEQYF. For the CDR3, the DNA is TGCGCCAGCAGACCAAGGGACGACGAGCAGTACTTC.

The genes are TRBV5-6 and TRBJ2-1; the D gene could be TRBD1 or TRBD2 (5 bases each). CDR1 SGHDT and CDR2 YYEEEE come from the germline V gene. The length of the CDR3 is 13 residues. The V end was cut by 4 bases, the J end by 8 bases, with 13 bases between. The CDR3 DNA is TGTGCCAGCAGCCTGGGACCAACGGATGAGCAGTTCTTC. Its translation: CASSLGPTDEQFF.

This clonotype was counted between two and nine times. The V and J genes are TRBV10-2 and TRBJ2-2, with 12 bases that match TRBD2. This CDR3 is 16 amino acids long. J was trimmed by 4 bases and V by 2 bases; bases with no gene match: 2. Looked up from germline, CDR1 is WSHSY and CDR2 is SAAADI. The CDR3 sequence: CASSEILAGGTGELFF. DNA of the CDR3: TGCGCCAGCAGTGAGATACTAGCGGGAGGCACCGGGGAGCTGTTTTTT.

The chain joins TRBV20-1 to TRBJ2-7; maybe TRBD1 (6 bases). V was cut by 2 bases and J by 6 bases, with 17 bases left in between. This CDR3 has 14 amino acids. Germline assignment: CDR1 DFQATT and CDR2 SNEGSKA (reference sequence). The DNA of the CDR3 is TGCAGTGCTAGATCCCCCGATACAGGGCGCGAGCAGTACTTC. Translating gives CSARSPDTGREQYF.

This chain joins TRBV20-1 and TRBJ2-1; D may be TRBD2 (5 bases). The CDR3 covers 15 residues. V shed 5 bases and J shed 0 bases, with 14 bases lying between them. CDR1 is DFQATT and CDR2 is SNEGSKA in the germline V gene (reference sequence). The CDR3 sequence: CSAGVSGSSYNEQFF. In nucleotides, the CDR3 is TGCAGTGCTGGAGTCAGCGGAAGCTCCTACAATGAGCAGTTCTTC.

The table lists this clonotype with a few counts. J is TRBJ2-2 and V is TRBV11-2, with 7 bases aligning to TRBD1. Per the germline V gene, CDR1 is SGHAT and CDR2 is FQNNGV. J gave up 2 bases and V 4 bases, and 13 bases lay outside the gene matches. The CDR3 covers 18 residues. The DNA for the CDR3 is TGTGCCAGCAGCTACCTTAGAAGGGGGCGTTCAAACACCGGGGAGCTGTTTTTT. Its translation is CASSYLRRGRSNTGELFF.

The rearrangement links TRBV20-1 to TRBJ2-7; 8 positions agree with TRBD2. The CDR3 runs to 16 residues. Germline trimming cut 3 bases from V and 3 bases from J; bases unmatched to any gene: 13. From germline, CDR1 is DFQATT and CDR2 SNEGSKA (reference sequence). DNA for the CDR3: TGCAGTGCTAGTACCCCTGAGCGGGAGCCCAGCTACGAGCAGTACTTC. Its translation: CSASTPEREPSYEQYF.

The V call is TRBV30, the J call TRBJ2-7; D is undetermined. From germline, CDR1 is GTSNPN and CDR2 SVGIG (reference sequence). Between the trimmed V and J ends, which lost 3 bases and 2 bases, there was a span of 8 bases. This CDR3 is 12 amino acids long. The CDR3 here is CAWRIQTYEQYF. DNA of the CDR3: TGTGCCTGGAGGATTCAAACCTACGAGCAGTACTTC. Based on the CDR3 plus reference TRBV30 and TRBJ2-7, the full variable domain is SQTIHQWPATLVQPVGSPLSLECTVEGTSNPNLYWYRQAAGRGLQLLFYSVGIGQISSEVPQNLSASRPQDRQFILSSKKLLLSDSGFYLCAWRIQTYEQYFGPGTRLTVT.

V gene TRBV7-2 combines with J gene TRBJ1-2; D is unresolved. V lost 5 bases and J 1 base, leaving 11 bases between the germline ends. Germline CDR1 and CDR2: SGHTA and FQGNSA. This CDR3 has 14 amino acids. CDR3 DNA: TGTGCCAGCAGCCTTGGTGGATTTAACTATGGCTACACCTTC. This encodes CASSLGGFNYGYTF.

This clonotype has only a few counts. The V and J genes are TRBV13 and TRBJ1-2, with D unclear. The germline gives CDR1 PRHDT, CDR2 FYEKMQ (reference sequence). V lost 3 bases to trimming and J lost 6 bases, with 11 bases between them. The CDR3 extends over 13 amino acids. The chain's CDR3 is CASSFRRRDGYTF. CDR3 coding DNA: TGTGCCAGCAGCTTCCGCAGGCGCGATGGCTACACCTTC.

This clonotype was found a few times. The chain carries TRBV5-6 and TRBJ1-1, with 8 bases aligning to TRBD1. This CDR3 contains 14 residues. V lost 7 bases to trimming and J lost 3 bases; unmatched junction nucleotides: 8. The germline gives CDR1 SGHDT, CDR2 YYEEEE. CDR3 loop: CASREQGGYTEAFF. Here the CDR3 DNA reads TGTGCCAGCCGGGAACAGGGGGGGTACACTGAAGCTTTCTTT.

The chain uses TRBV20-1 and TRBJ2-3; D not resolved. The germline gives CDR1 DFQATT, CDR2 SNEGSKA (reference sequence). CDR3 length: 16 amino acids. V gave up 3 bases and J gave up 0 bases, with 16 bases separating them. This CDR3 is CSASLIRSPSTDTQYF. DNA of the CDR3: TGCAGTGCTAGTTTAATTCGTAGCCCGAGCACAGATACGCAGTATTTT.

This clonotype was recorded a few times. The chain is built from TRBV5-1 and TRBJ2-2; D gene uncertain. V was trimmed by 7 bases and J by 5 bases, leaving 24 bases between them. CDR1 is SGHRS and CDR2 is YFSETQ in the germline V gene. This CDR3 region has 17 residues. The CDR3 DNA sequence: TGCGCCAGCCAAGGCCCTGGAGACCGTGTGGGTACCGGGGAGCTGTTTTTT. It specifies CASQGPGDRVGTGELFF.

A few counts support this clonotype. The chain has TRBV11-1 and TRBJ2-1; 8 positions match TRBD2. CDR1 is SGHAT, CDR2 FQDESV, per germline (reference sequence). The V segment lost 5 bases and the J segment 1 base; nucleotides outside the gene matches: 13. This CDR3 comprises 18 residues. This chain's CDR3 is CASSRNAGGGISYNEQFF. In DNA, the CDR3 is TGTGCCAGCAGCCGTAATGCGGGGGGCGGTATATCCTACAATGAGCAGTTCTTC.

For the CDR3, the DNA is TGTGCCAGCAGTTCATTGGGGGTAACTAATGAAAAACTGTTTTTT. It specifies CASSSLGVTNEKLFF. The chain combines TRBV12-3 or TRBV12-4 with TRBJ1-4, with D perhaps TRBD1 (5 bases). The CDR3 length is 15 residues. The germline V and J ends were trimmed by 4 bases and 1 base, with 10 bases remaining between them.

The rearrangement joins TRBV6-1 to TRBJ2-7, with 13 bases fitting TRBD2. Germline assignment: CDR1 MNHNS and CDR2 SASEGT. The CDR3 runs to 15 residues. J was trimmed by 5 bases and V by 5 bases; bases with no gene match: 6. CDR3 sequence reads: CASSRLLAGGHEQYF. The CDR3 DNA reads as TGTGCCAGCAGTCGTCTACTAGCGGGAGGGCACGAGCAGTACTTC.